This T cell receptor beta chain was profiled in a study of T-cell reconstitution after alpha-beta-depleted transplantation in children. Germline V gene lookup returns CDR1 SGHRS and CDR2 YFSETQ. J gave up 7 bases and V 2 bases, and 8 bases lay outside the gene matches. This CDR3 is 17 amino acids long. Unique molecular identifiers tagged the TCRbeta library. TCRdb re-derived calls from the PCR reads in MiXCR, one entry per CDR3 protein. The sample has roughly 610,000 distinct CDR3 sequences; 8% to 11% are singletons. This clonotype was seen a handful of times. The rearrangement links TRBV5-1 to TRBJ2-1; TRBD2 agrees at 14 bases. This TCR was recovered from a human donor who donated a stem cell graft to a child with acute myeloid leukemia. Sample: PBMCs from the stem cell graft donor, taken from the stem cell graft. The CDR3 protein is CASSFPGLAGVRNEQFF. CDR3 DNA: TGCGCCAGCAGCTTCCCGGGACTAGCGGGAGTACGGAATGAGCAGTTCTTC.